The T cell receptor beta chain described here comes from a study of blood T cell repertoires in COVID-19. Participants had their cohort set by participant-reported clinical history. Some clones are missing from TCRdb's copy, which holds only in-frame ones; the method was immunoSEQ multiplex PCR. The sample yields roughly 220,000 clones, more than 80% seen once. The germline CDR1 and CDR2 sequences are MNHEY and SMNVEV (reference sequence). The CDR3 contains 15 residues. Trimming cost V 5 bases and J 5 bases; bases outside gene matches: 7. The J gene is TRBJ2-3, the V gene TRBV27; 10 bases map to TRBD2. The sequencing input was PBMCs or T cells enriched from blood (not recorded which). The source is a woman aged 18-29 years in a cohort exposed to, infected with or recovered from COVID-19 (not recorded which). CDR3 nucleotide sequence: TGTGCCAGCAGTCCATTAGCGGGGGGTATAGATACGCAGTATTTT. Its translation: CASSPLAGGIDTQYF.